These 32 T cell receptor beta chains came from one sample sequenced in a study of T-cell reconstitution after alpha-beta-depleted transplantation in children. Unique molecular identifiers were incorporated during preparation of the TCRbeta library. TCRdb itself ran the PCR reads through MiXCR, one entry per CDR3 protein. The sample has 450,000 to 500,000 distinct CDR3 sequences, around an eighth seen once. Sequenced material: PBMCs from the stem cell graft donor, taken from the stem cell graft. Source of these receptors: a human donor who donated a stem cell graft to a child with combined immunodeficiency.

The chain recombines TRBV20-1 with TRBJ2-7, with D hard to call. Germline V gene data show CDR1 as DFQATT and CDR2 as SNEGSKA (reference sequence). The CDR3 totals 14 residues. V was cut by 1 base and J by 7 bases, with 17 bases left in between. The CDR3: CSARVRDAWGEQYF. DNA for the CDR3: TGCAGTGCTAGAGTCCGTGACGCCTGGGGAGAGCAGTACTTC.

This clonotype has only a few counts. This chain joins TRBV9 and TRBJ2-7; D may be TRBD2 (5 bases). The CDR3 has 15 amino acids. The V gene lost 4 bases and the J gene lost 3 bases, with 17 bases spanning the gap. CDR1 is SGDLS, CDR2 YYNGEE, per germline. CDR3 sequence reads: CASSRQADSYYEQYF. Here the CDR3 DNA reads TGTGCCAGCAGCCGACAAGCGGACTCTTACTACGAGCAGTACTTC.

The chain recombines TRBV29-1 with TRBJ2-1; D not resolved. Trimming removed 7 bases from V and 0 bases from J, with 13 bases in between. The CDR3 extends over 14 amino acids. Germline CDR1 reads SQVTM; CDR2 reads ANQGSEA. The CDR3 is CSGNSEPSYNEQFF. CDR3 DNA: TGCAGCGGTAACAGCGAACCCTCCTACAATGAGCAGTTCTTC.

The V gene is TRBV7-8, the J gene TRBJ2-5; D uncertain. The germline V gene encodes CDR1 SGHVS and CDR2 FQNEAQ. Between the trimmed V and J ends, which lost 2 bases and 5 bases, there was a span of 12 bases. The CDR3 covers 14 residues. The CDR3 protein is CASSLRPEMETQYF. The CDR3 DNA reads as TGTGCCAGCAGCTTACGGCCAGAAATGGAGACCCAGTACTTC.

The CDR3 coding sequence is TGTGCCAGCAGCCGAAGCGGGAGAGGTGGCACAGATACGCAGTATTTT. It specifies CASSRSGRGGTDTQYF. The rearrangement uses TRBV7-3 and TRBJ2-3; TRBD2 agrees at 8 bases. CDR1 SGHTA and CDR2 FQGTGA come from the germline V gene. The CDR3 is 16 amino acids. Unmatched junction bases numbered 8, after V lost 5 bases and J lost 1 base. Full variable domain (rest looked up from reference TRBV7-3 and TRBJ2-3): GAGVSQTPSNKVTEKGKYVELRCDPISGHTALYWYRQSLGQGPEFLIYFQGTGAADDSGLPNDRFFAVRPEGSVSTLKIQRTERGDSAVYLCASSRSGRGGTDTQYFGPGTRLTVL.

This clonotype was counted between two and nine times. The rearrangement joins TRBV7-2 to TRBJ2-7; TRBD2 is a possible D gene (5 bases). This CDR3 region has 15 residues. V gave up 1 base and J gave up 1 base, with 11 bases separating them. Looked up from germline, CDR1 is SGHTA and CDR2 is FQGNSA. CDR3 DNA sequence: TGTGCCAGCAGCTTAGGGAGGTCAGCTTCCTACGAGCAGTACTTC. This gives the protein CASSLGRSASYEQYF. The whole variable domain, filled in from reference TRBV7-2 and TRBJ2-7, reads GAGVSQSPSNKVTEKGKDVELRCDPISGHTALYWYRQSLGQGLEFLIYFQGNSAPDKSGLPSDRFSAERTGGSVSTLTIQRTQQEDSAVYLCASSLGRSASYEQYFGPGTRLTVT.

The chain has TRBV6-2 or TRBV6-3 and TRBJ2-3; D uncertain. This CDR3 contains 14 residues. CDR1 is MNHEY and CDR2 is SVGEGT in the germline V gene. Deletions cut 0 bases from V and 8 bases from J, with 12 bases between. The CDR3 loop reads CASSYSDPPVTQYF. The CDR3 nucleotides read TGTGCCAGCAGTTACTCTGACCCACCAGTTACGCAGTATTTT.

The genes are TRBV27 and TRBJ2-7, with a tentative D call TRBD2 (5 bases). V lost 0 bases and J lost 0, with 9 bases in between. CDR3 length: 15 amino acids. CDR1 is MNHEY and CDR2 is SMNVEV in the germline V gene (reference sequence). The CDR3 sequence is CASSLSKLASYEQYF. As DNA, the CDR3 is TGTGCCAGCAGTTTATCGAAGCTAGCCTCCTACGAGCAGTACTTC.

The chain uses TRBV3-1 and TRBJ2-5, with 8 bases fitting TRBD2. The ends lost 3 bases at V and 4 bases at J; junction bases unmatched: 7. This CDR3 is 15 amino acids long. Germline CDR1 reads LGHDT; CDR2 reads YNNKEL (reference sequence). Here the CDR3 DNA reads TGTGCCAGCAGCCACAATCGGGGGGGAGGAGAGACCCAGTACTTC. Its protein is CASSHNRGGGETQYF.

This clonotype has at least ten counts. The CDR3 loop reads CSARDDRQGVGSAAGELFF. CDR3 in DNA: TGCAGTGCTAGAGATGATCGCCAGGGGGTGGGTTCGGCTGCCGGGGAGCTGTTTTTT. This chain connects TRBV20-1 to TRBJ2-2, with 7 positions matching TRBD1. The CDR3 totals 19 residues. CDR1 is DFQATT, CDR2 SNEGSKA, per germline (reference sequence). V gave up 0 bases and J gave up 6 bases; unmatched junction bases: 19.

There are many counts of this clonotype. The V gene is TRBV25-1, the J gene TRBJ2-3, with D hard to call. Germline loops: CDR1 MGHDK, CDR2 SYGVNS. Trimming cost V 0 bases and J 2 bases, with 12 bases left between them. The length of the CDR3 is 16 residues. This chain's CDR3 is CASSEYAYGYTDTQYF. CDR3 nucleotide sequence: TGTGCCAGCAGTGAATATGCGTACGGATACACAGATACGCAGTATTTT.

This clonotype was observed at least ten times. This sequence joins TRBV5-1 and TRBJ2-2; 9 bases map to TRBD1. The CDR3 spans 16 residues. J lost 5 bases, V lost 6 bases, and 11 bases had no gene match. In germline, CDR1 is SGHRS, CDR2 YFSETQ. The CDR3 region is CASTPRDRVWTGELFF. In DNA form, the CDR3 reads TGCGCCAGCACCCCCCGGGACAGGGTTTGGACCGGGGAGCTGTTTTTT.

The sample holds many counts of this clonotype. V usage is TRBV29-1 and J usage is TRBJ2-1, with 8 bases that match TRBD2. The CDR3 covers 13 residues. The V gene's germline CDR1 is SQVTM and CDR2 ANQGSEA. The junction had 8 bases not matched to a gene; V was cut back by 7 bases and J by 6 bases. Here the CDR3 reads CSDKTSEGNEQFF. The CDR3 nucleotides are TGCAGCGATAAGACTAGCGAGGGCAATGAGCAGTTCTTC.

At least ten counts were recorded for this clonotype. V and J are TRBV9 and TRBJ2-2; 9 bases match TRBD1. This CDR3 is built from 15 residues. Germline V gene data show CDR1 as SGDLS and CDR2 as YYNGEE. V shed 2 bases and J 7 bases; nucleotides not matched to a gene: 6. As DNA, the CDR3 is TGTGCCAGCAGCGTCACACAGGGGGCGCTCGGGGAGCTGTTTTTT. Protein sequence: CASSVTQGALGELFF.

The sample holds many counts of this clonotype. The chain links TRBV6-2 or TRBV6-3 to TRBJ1-5; 9 nucleotides agree with TRBD1. V was pared by 2 bases and J by 6 bases, with 5 bases of the junction left unmatched. From germline, CDR1 is MNHEY and CDR2 SVGEGT. The CDR3 has 15 amino acids. The CDR3 nucleotides are TGTGCCAGCAGTTACCAGGGACAGGGTGTTCAGCCCCAGCATTTT. As protein: CASSYQGQGVQPQHF.

In this sample, this clonotype turned up a few times. The V gene is TRBV10-3, the J gene TRBJ2-5, with TRBD1 matching over 7 bases. V dropped 6 bases and J dropped 7; count of bases not matched to a gene: 14. The CDR3 runs to 15 residues. Germline-derived CDR1 and CDR2 are ENHRY and SYGVKD. The CDR3 is CAISSDRSGVVTQYF. In DNA form, the CDR3 reads TGTGCCATCAGCTCGGACAGGTCAGGGGTTGTGACCCAGTACTTC.

This clonotype was counted at least ten times. The rearrangement joins TRBV5-1 to TRBJ2-5; D ambiguous. Germline V gene sequence: CDR1 SGHRS, CDR2 YFSETQ. This CDR3 has 11 amino acids. V was clipped by 3 bases and J by 5 bases, with 5 bases between them. CDR3 amino acids: CASSSSETQYF. Here the CDR3 DNA reads TGCGCCAGCAGCTCCTCGGAGACCCAGTACTTC.

This clonotype occurred many times. The chain uses TRBV7-9 and TRBJ2-1; 8 bases agree with TRBD2. Germline CDR1 SEHNR, CDR2 FQNEAQ (reference sequence). The CDR3 totals 16 residues. J gave up 7 bases and V 1 base, and 9 bases lay outside the gene matches. The CDR3 loop is CASSLDTGGPENEQFF. The CDR3 bases are TGTGCCAGCAGCTTAGACACGGGAGGGCCTGAAAATGAGCAGTTCTTC.

This clonotype has ten or more counts. In DNA form, the CDR3 reads TGTGCCAGCAGTTTATGGGGTAGAGATACGCAGTATTTT. Translation: CASSLWGRDTQYF. The genes are TRBV12-3 or TRBV12-4 and TRBJ2-3; D is unresolved. The CDR3 runs 13 residues. Between the trimmed V and J ends, which lost 2 bases and 5 bases, there was a span of 8 bases.

This chain joins TRBV19 and TRBJ2-2; D remains ambiguous. The CDR3 consists of 14 residues. V lost 4 bases and J 7 bases, leaving 13 bases between the germline ends. Looked up from germline, CDR1 is LNHDA and CDR2 is SQIVND (reference sequence). CDR3 region: CASSTPDPGGELFF. In DNA, the CDR3 is TGTGCCAGTAGTACCCCCGATCCCGGCGGGGAGCTGTTTTTT.

This clonotype was detected ten times or more. V gene TRBV10-3 combines with J gene TRBJ2-5, with TRBD2 identical over 11 bases. The V segment lost 11 bases and the J segment 4 bases; nucleotides outside the gene matches: 3. Germline V gives CDR1 ENHRY, CDR2 SYGVKD. The CDR3 is 12 residues long. CDR3 sequence reads: CASGTSGETQYF. DNA for the CDR3: TGTGCCTCTGGGACTAGCGGAGAGACCCAGTACTTC.

The chain uses TRBV9 and TRBJ2-2; D possibly corresponds to TRBD2 (6 bases). Germline assignment: CDR1 SGDLS and CDR2 YYNGEE. Trimming took 2 bases from V and 4 from J, leaving 12 bases between them. The CDR3 is 15 amino acids. CDR3 region: CASSVLGGGTGELFF. DNA of the CDR3: TGTGCCAGCAGCGTTCTGGGAGGAGGCACCGGGGAGCTGTTTTTT.

At least ten counts were recorded for this clonotype. The rearrangement links TRBV7-9 to TRBJ1-1; no definite D call. The CDR3 loop spans 14 amino acids. Trimming took 4 bases from V and 1 from J, leaving 10 bases between them. Germline V gives CDR1 SEHNR, CDR2 FQNEAQ (reference sequence). CDR3 nucleotides: TGTGCCAGCAGCTCTTTCTACGAGAACACTGAAGCTTTCTTT. This gives the protein CASSSFYENTEAFF.

CDR3: CAISDRGRSSGNTIYF. In nucleotides, the CDR3 is TGTGCCATCAGTGATAGGGGCCGGAGCTCTGGAAACACCATATATTTT. The chain has TRBV10-3 and TRBJ1-3, with D possibly matching TRBD1 (5 bases). The germline V gene encodes CDR1 ENHRY and CDR2 SYGVKD. The CDR3 has 16 residues. Trimming cost V 3 bases and J 0 bases, with 12 bases left between them.

This clonotype was detected ten times or more. J is TRBJ2-1 and V is TRBV15; D is unresolved. The CDR3 sequence is 15 residues long. V was shortened by 0 bases and J by 10 bases, with 16 bases between the two germline ends. CDR1 and CDR2 from the germline V gene are LNHNV and YYDKDF (reference sequence). The DNA of the CDR3 is TGTGCCACCAGCAGAGATCCGGCACGCTCAAGGGAGCAGTTCTTC. This gives the protein CATSRDPARSREQFF.

This sequence joins TRBV6-2 or TRBV6-3 and TRBJ2-3, with D perhaps TRBD2 (5 bases). Trimming removed 4 bases at V and 0 bases at J, with 20 bases between. Germline CDR1 reads MNHEY; CDR2 reads SVGEGT. This CDR3 is built from 18 residues. The CDR3 DNA follows: TGTGCCAGCAGTTCCTCCCTGAGAAGAGGGAGTAGCACAGATACGCAGTATTTT. Residues: CASSSSLRRGSSTDTQYF.

In its sample, this clonotype was seen a few times. This chain connects TRBV5-5 to TRBJ2-5; TRBD1 aligns across 8 bases. Germline V gene data show CDR1 as SGHKS and CDR2 as YYEKEE (reference sequence). The CDR3 consists of 14 residues. The junction had 9 bases not matched to a gene; V was cut back by 4 bases and J by 7 bases. In DNA, the CDR3 is TGTGCCAGCAGCGCGGACAGGGCGGCATGGACCCAGTACTTC. Its protein is CASSADRAAWTQYF.

This clonotype was seen many times. The V call is TRBV5-1, the J call TRBJ2-5; D is perhaps TRBD2 (5 bases). The germline gives CDR1 SGHRS, CDR2 YFSETQ. The length of the CDR3 is 13 residues. Trimming pared 3 bases from V and 5 bases from J, leaving 11 bases between. CDR3 sequence (DNA): TGCGCCAGCAGCTGGAACGGGGTGGAGACCCAGTACTTC. Its protein is CASSWNGVETQYF.

Details on this clonotype: The junction departs from the called germline gene at one end, perhaps through a read error. This chain joins TRBV10-3 and TRBJ2-3, with D perhaps being TRBD1 or TRBD2 (5 bases each). Germline assignment: CDR1 ENHRY and CDR2 SYGVKD. The CDR3 is 15 residues long. In DNA form, the CDR3 reads TGTGCCATCAGTGAAGGGGCTAGCCCCACAGATACGCAGTTTTTT. This codes for CAISEGASPTDTQFF.

This clonotype was recorded at least ten times. V usage is TRBV7-2 and J usage is TRBJ2-2; D possibly corresponds to TRBD2 (7 bases). The germline gives CDR1 SGHTA, CDR2 FQGNSA. V was clipped by 6 bases and J by 6 bases, with 14 bases between them. This CDR3 region has 14 residues. For the CDR3, the DNA is TGTGCCAGCAGGGTCGGGGGGCCTTCCGGGGAGCTGTTTTTT. It encodes CASRVGGPSGELFF.

The CDR3 nucleotides read TGTGCCTGGAGTGTACCTGGTAGTGGGGGGGTGCAGTTCTTC. Residues: CAWSVPGSGGVQFF. The rearrangement joins TRBV30 to TRBJ2-1; the match to TRBD2 covers 7 bases. V shed 0 bases and J 12 bases; nucleotides not matched to a gene: 11. From germline, CDR1 is GTSNPN and CDR2 SVGIG (reference sequence). This CDR3 comprises 14 residues. The whole variable domain, remainder taken from reference TRBV30 and TRBJ2-1, is SQTIHQWPATLVQPVGSPLSLECTVEGTSNPNLYWYRQAAGRGLQLLFYSVGIGQISSEVPQNLSASRPQDRQFILSSKKLLLSDSGFYLCAWSVPGSGGVQFFGPGTRLTVL.

This chain joins TRBV5-1 and TRBJ2-7; possibly TRBD2 for D (6 bases). Trimming took 4 bases from V and 3 from J, leaving 14 bases between them. Germline assignment: CDR1 SGHRS and CDR2 YFSETQ. The CDR3 is made up of 14 amino acids. The CDR3 region has the DNA TGCGCCAGCAGCGAGAGACTAGGGAACTACGAGCAGTACTTC. It yields the protein CASSERLGNYEQYF.